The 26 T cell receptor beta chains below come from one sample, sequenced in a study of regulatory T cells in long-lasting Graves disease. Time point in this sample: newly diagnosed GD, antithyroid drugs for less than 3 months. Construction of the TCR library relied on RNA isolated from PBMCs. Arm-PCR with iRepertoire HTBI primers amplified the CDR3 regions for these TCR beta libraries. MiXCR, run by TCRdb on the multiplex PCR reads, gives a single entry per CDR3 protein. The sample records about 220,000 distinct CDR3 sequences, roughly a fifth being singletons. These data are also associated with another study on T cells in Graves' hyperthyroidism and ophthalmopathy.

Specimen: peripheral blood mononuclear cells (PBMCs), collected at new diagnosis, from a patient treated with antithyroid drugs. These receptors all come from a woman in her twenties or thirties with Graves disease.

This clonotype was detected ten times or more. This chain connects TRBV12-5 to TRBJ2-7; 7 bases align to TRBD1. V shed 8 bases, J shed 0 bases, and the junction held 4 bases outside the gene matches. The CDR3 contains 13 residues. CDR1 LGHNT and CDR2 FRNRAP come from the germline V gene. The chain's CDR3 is CASQRGLSYEQYF. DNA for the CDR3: TGTGCTAGTCAGAGGGGGCTCTCCTACGAGCAGTACTTC.

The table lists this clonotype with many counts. The CDR3 region is CASSRGQAPNEKLFF. As DNA, the CDR3 is TGTGCCAGTAGCCGCGGACAGGCACCCAATGAAAAACTGTTTTTT. This chain links TRBV19 with TRBJ1-4, with TRBD1 matching 7 bases. This CDR3 is 15 amino acids long. V shed 6 bases and J 5 bases; nucleotides not matched to a gene: 9. CDR1 and CDR2 from the germline V gene are LNHDA and SQIVND (reference sequence).

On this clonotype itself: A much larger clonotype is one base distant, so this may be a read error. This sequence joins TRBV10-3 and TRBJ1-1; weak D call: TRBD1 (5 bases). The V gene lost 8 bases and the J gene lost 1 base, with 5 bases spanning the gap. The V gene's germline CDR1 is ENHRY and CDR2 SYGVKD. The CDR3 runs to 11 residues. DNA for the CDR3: TGTGCCATCGGGGGGAACACTGAAGCTTTCTTT. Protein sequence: CAIGGNTEAFF.

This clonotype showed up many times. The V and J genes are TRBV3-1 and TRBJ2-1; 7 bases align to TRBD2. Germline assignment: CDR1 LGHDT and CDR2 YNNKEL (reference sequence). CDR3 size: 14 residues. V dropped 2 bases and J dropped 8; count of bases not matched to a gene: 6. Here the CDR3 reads CASSQIDREDEQFF. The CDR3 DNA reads TGTGCCAGCAGCCAAATCGACCGGGAGGATGAGCAGTTCTTC.

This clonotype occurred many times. In nucleotides, the CDR3 is TGTGCCAGCAGTGACCAGACTAGCGGGGGCACAGATACGCAGTATTTT. Its protein product is CASSDQTSGGTDTQYF. V is TRBV2 and J is TRBJ2-3; 11 bases map to TRBD2. The V segment lost 3 bases and the J segment 1 base; nucleotides outside the gene matches: 3. Germline CDR1 is SNHLY and CDR2 is FYNNEI. The length of the CDR3 is 16 residues.

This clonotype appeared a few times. The CDR3 loop reads CASSMRNERDTQYF. As DNA, the CDR3 is TGTGCCAGTAGTATGCGCAACGAGCGTGATACGCAGTATTTT. The chain is built from TRBV19 and TRBJ2-3, with no clear D. The CDR3 runs to 14 residues. Germline values: CDR1 LNHDA, CDR2 SQIVND (reference sequence). Trimming removed 3 bases from V and 6 bases from J, with 13 bases in between.

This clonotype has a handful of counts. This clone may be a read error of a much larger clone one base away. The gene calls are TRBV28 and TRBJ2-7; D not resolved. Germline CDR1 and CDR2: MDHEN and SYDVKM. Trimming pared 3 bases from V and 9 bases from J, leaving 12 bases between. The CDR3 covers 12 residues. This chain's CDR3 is CASSFVPTRQYF. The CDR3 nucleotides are TGTGCCAGCAGTTTCGTACCTACCAGGCAGTACTTC.

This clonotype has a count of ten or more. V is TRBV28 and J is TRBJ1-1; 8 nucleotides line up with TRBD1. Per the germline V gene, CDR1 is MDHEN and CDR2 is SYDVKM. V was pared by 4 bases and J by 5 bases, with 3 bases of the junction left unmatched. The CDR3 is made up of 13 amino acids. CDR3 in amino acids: CASSSGQVTEAFF. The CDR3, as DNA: TGTGCCAGCAGTTCGGGACAGGTTACTGAAGCTTTCTTT.

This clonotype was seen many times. CDR3 sequence reads: CATRQANSYEQYF. The CDR3 DNA is TGTGCCACTAGACAGGCCAATTCCTACGAGCAGTACTTC. The V call is TRBV12-3 or TRBV12-4, the J call TRBJ2-7, with D perhaps TRBD1 (6 bases). V gave up 10 bases and J gave up 1 base, with 14 bases separating them. CDR3 size: 13 residues.

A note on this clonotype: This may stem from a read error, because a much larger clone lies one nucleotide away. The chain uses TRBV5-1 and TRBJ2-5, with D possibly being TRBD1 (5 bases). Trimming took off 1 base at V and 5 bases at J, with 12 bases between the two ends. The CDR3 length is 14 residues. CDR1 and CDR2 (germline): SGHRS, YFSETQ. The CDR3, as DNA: TGCGCCAGCAGCTTGAGGGGCTTCAGGGAGACCCAGTACTTC. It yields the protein CASSLRGFRETQYF. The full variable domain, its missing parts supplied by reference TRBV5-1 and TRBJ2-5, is KAGVTQTPRYLIKTRGQQVTLSCSPISGHRSVSWYQQTPGQGLQFLFEYFSETQRNKGNFPGRFSGRQFSNSRSEMNVSTLELGDSALYLCASSLRGFRETQYFGPGTRLLVL.

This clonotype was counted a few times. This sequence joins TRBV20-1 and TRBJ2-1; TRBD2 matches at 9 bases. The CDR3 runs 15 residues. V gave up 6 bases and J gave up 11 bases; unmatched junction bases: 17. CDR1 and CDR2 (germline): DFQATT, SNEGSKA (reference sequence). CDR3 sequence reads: CSAVKINSGRKQQFF. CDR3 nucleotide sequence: TGCAGTGCCGTGAAGATTAATAGCGGGAGAAAGCAGCAGTTCTTC.

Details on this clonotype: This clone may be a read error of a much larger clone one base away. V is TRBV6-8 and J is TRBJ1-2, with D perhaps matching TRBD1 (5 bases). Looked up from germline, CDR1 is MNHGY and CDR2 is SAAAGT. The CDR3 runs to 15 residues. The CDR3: CASSYSYSGSGGCTF. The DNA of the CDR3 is TGTGCCAGCAGTTACTCGTATTCAGGGTCAGGAGGCTGCACCTTC.

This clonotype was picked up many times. CDR3 residues: CASSPTALGETQYF. The CDR3 DNA reads TGTGCCAGCAGTCCCACGGCTCTGGGGGAGACCCAGTACTTC. The chain employs TRBV12-3 or TRBV12-4 and TRBJ2-5, with D hard to call. CDR3 size: 14 residues. V lost 5 bases and J lost 5, with 15 bases in between.

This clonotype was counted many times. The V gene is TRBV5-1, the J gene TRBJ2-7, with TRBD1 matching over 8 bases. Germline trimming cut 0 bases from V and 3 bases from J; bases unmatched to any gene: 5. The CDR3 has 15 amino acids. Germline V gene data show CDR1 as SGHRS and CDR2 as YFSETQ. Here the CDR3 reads CASSLGGTGDYEQYF. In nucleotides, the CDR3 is TGCGCCAGCAGCTTGGGTGGGACAGGAGACTACGAGCAGTACTTC. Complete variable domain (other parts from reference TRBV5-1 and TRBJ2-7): KAGVTQTPRYLIKTRGQQVTLSCSPISGHRSVSWYQQTPGQGLQFLFEYFSETQRNKGNFPGRFSGRQFSNSRSEMNVSTLELGDSALYLCASSLGGTGDYEQYFGPGTRLTVT.

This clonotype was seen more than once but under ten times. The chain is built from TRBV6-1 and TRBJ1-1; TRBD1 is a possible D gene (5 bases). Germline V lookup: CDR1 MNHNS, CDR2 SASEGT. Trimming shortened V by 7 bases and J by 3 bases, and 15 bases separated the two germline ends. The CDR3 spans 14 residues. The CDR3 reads CASTYTTRDTEAFF. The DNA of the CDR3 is TGTGCCAGCACCTACACTACCAGGGACACTGAAGCTTTCTTT.

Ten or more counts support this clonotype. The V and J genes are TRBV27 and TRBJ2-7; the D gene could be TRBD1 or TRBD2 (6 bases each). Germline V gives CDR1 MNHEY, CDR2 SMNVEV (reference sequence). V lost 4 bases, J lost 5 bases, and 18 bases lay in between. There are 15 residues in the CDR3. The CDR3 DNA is TGTGCCAGCAGTTCCCTCTCCGGGGGCGAAAACGAGCAGTACTTC. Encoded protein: CASSSLSGGENEQYF.

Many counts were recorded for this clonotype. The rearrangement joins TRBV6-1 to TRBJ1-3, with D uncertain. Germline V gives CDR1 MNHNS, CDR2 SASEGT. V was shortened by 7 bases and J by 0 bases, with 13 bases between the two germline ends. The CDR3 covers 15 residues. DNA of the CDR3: TGTGCCAGCACCCTAGCAGCGAACTCTGGAAACACCATATATTTT. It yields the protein CASTLAANSGNTIYF.

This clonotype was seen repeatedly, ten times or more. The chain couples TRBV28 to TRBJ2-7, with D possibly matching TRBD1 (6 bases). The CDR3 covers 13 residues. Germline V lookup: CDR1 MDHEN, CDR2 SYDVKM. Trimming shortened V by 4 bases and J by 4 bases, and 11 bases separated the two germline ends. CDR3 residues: CASSSHRAYEQYF. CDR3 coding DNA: TGTGCCAGCAGTTCTCACAGGGCGTACGAGCAGTACTTC.

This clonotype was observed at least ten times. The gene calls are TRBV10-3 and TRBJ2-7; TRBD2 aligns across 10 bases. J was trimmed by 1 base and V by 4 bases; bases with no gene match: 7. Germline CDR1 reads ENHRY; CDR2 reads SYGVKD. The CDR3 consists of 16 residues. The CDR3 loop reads CAISGLAGGKSYEQYF. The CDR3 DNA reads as TGTGCCATCAGTGGACTAGCGGGTGGTAAATCCTACGAGCAGTACTTC.

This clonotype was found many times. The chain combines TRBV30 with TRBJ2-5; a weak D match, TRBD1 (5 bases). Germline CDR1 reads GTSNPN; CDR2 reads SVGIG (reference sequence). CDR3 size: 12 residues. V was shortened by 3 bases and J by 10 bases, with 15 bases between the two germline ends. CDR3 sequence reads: CAWRDNARGQYF. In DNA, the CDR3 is TGTGCCTGGAGGGACAATGCAAGGGGCCAGTACTTC. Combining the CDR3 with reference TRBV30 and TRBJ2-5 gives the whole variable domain SQTIHQWPATLVQPVGSPLSLECTVEGTSNPNLYWYRQAAGRGLQLLFYSVGIGQISSEVPQNLSASRPQDRQFILSSKKLLLSDSGFYLCAWRDNARGQYFGPGTRLLVL.

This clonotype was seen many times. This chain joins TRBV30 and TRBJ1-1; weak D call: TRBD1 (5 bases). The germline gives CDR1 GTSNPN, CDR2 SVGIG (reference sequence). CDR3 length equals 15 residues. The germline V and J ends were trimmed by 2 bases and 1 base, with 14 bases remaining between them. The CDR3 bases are TGTGCCTGGAGTCGGGGGGGAATGGGGAACACTGAAGCTTTCTTT. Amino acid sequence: CAWSRGGMGNTEAFF.

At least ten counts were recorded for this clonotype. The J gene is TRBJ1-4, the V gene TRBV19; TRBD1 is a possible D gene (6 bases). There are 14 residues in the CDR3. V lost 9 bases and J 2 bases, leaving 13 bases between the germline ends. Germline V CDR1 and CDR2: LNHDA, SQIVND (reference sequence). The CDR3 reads CASAGGATNEKLFF. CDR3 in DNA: TGTGCCAGCGCTGGGGGCGCGACTAATGAAAAACTGTTTTTT.

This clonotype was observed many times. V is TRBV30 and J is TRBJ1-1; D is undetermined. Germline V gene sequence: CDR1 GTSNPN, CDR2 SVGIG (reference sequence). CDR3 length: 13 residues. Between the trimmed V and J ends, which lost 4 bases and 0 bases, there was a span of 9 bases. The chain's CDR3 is CAWTVTLNTEAFF. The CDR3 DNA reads TGTGCCTGGACCGTTACCTTGAACACTGAAGCTTTCTTT. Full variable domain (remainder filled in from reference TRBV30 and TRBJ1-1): SQTIHQWPATLVQPVGSPLSLECTVEGTSNPNLYWYRQAAGRGLQLLFYSVGIGQISSEVPQNLSASRPQDRQFILSSKKLLLSDSGFYLCAWTVTLNTEAFFGQGTRLTVV.

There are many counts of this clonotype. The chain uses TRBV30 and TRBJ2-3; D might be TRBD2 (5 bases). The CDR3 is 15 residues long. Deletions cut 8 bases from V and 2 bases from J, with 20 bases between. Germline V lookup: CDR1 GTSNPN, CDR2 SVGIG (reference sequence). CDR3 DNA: TGTGCCCGTCGGGCCCGCGGGCCCCACACAGATACGCAGTATTTT. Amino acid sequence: CARRARGPHTDTQYF.

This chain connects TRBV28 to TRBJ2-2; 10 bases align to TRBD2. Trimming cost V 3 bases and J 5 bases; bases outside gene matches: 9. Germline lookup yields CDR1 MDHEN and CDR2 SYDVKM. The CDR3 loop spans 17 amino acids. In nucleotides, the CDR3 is TGTGCCAGCAGTTTCATAACAGGGACTAGCGCAACCGGGGAGCTGTTTTTT. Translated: CASSFITGTSATGELFF.

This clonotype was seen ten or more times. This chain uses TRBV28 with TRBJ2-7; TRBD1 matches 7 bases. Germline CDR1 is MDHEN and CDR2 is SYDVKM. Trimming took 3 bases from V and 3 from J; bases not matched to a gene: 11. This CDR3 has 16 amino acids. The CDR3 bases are TGTGCCAGCAGTTTGACAGGGAAAGGTTGGGTCTACGAGCAGTACTTC. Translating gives CASSLTGKGWVYEQYF. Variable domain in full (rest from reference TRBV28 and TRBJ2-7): DVKVTQSSRYLVKRTGEKVFLECVQDMDHENMFWYRQDPGLGLRLIYFSYDVKMKEKGDIPEGYSVSREKKERFSLILESASTNQTSMYLCASSLTGKGWVYEQYFGPGTRLTVT.